This T cell receptor beta chain was sequenced for a study of metastatic and nonmetastatic thyroid tumors. Study context: Malignant thyroid and benign thyroid patients provided blood and tumor or nodule tissue whose repertoires were compared.

V gave up 3 bases and J gave up 6 bases; unmatched junction bases: 7. The CDR3 has 14 residues. Germline V gives CDR1 SEHNR, CDR2 FQNEAQ (reference sequence). This clone was detected once. What it recognizes is unknown. No treatment of any kind had been given to any patient before thyroid surgery. TCRdb re-called the PCR reads with MiXCR. The sample includes 5,000 to 8,000 clones, around 16% of them seen just once. Overall study findings and caveats: Reported TCR beta diversity, measured in blood and tumor, was significantly higher for malignant thyroid tumors than for benign nodules.

The TCR comes from a male donor with papillary thyroid cancer or a benign thyroid nodule (not recorded which). Some clones in this sample may be carry-over from other donors' samples. The chain recombines TRBV7-9 with TRBJ1-2, with 7 nucleotides matching TRBD1. What was sequenced was tumor tissue. The CDR3 region is CASSFTGEVNGYTF. The CDR3 nucleotides are TGTGCCAGCAGCTTTACAGGGGAGGTGAATGGCTACACCTTC.